The rows below give T cell receptor beta chains drawn from one sample of a study of regulatory T cells in long-lasting Graves disease. MiXCR was run by TCRdb on the multiplex PCR reads, yielding one entry per CDR3 protein. The sample lists about 400,000 distinct CDR3 sequences, less than 25% occurring once. Sequencing used peripheral blood mononuclear cells (PBMCs), obtained when the disease was refractory, from a patient treated with antithyroid drugs. These receptors originate from a female donor with Graves disease. The CDR3 runs from the conserved cysteine through the conserved F or W. A D gene is named only where the DNA matches it firmly. Some rows have no size entry. The others give once, few or many, or a class for an expanded clone.

NA	NA	TRBJ1-3	TRBV3-1	CASSQDSTGNTIYF	TGTGCCAGCAGCCAAGACAGCACAGGAAACACCATATATTTT
NA	NA	TRBJ2-1	TRBV11-1	CASSLGQDYNEQFF	TGTGCCAGCAGCTTAGGACAGGACTACAATGAGCAGTTCTTC
TRBD1	NA	TRBJ1-2	TRBV6-1	CASRTGPTTLYGYTF	TGTGCCAGCAGGACAGGGCCCACTACCCTCTATGGCTACACCTTC
NA	NA	TRBJ1-2	TRBV3-1	CASSQDGRDGYGYTF	TGTGCCAGCAGCCAAGACGGCAGGGACGGCTATGGCTACACCTTC
NA	few	TRBJ1-5	TRBV18	CASSPQRQSNQPQHF	TGTGCCAGCTCACCACAGCGGCAGAGCAATCAGCCCCAGCATTTT
NA	few	TRBJ2-7	TRBV15	CATSAQGGSSKFYEQYF	TGTGCCACCAGCGCCCAAGGAGGATCCAGTAAGTTCTACGAGCAGTACTTC
NA	NA	TRBJ1-5	TRBV12-3/TRBV12-4	CVSSFSGAYGNQPQHF	TGTGTCAGCAGTTTTAGTGGAGCATATGGCAATCAGCCCCAGCATTTT
NA	many	TRBJ1-2	TRBV20-1	CSADEGSDYTF	TGCAGTGCTGATGAGGGGAGTGACTACACCTTC
TRBD2	NA	TRBJ2-1	TRBV28	CASERERPNNEQFF	TGTGCCAGCGAGCGGGAGCGACCCAACAATGAGCAGTTCTTC
TRBD2	NA	TRBJ2-3	TRBV7-8	CASRTSWTSGDTQYF	TGTGCCAGCAGAACTAGTTGGACTAGCGGCGATACGCAGTATTTT
NA	NA	TRBJ1-6	TRBV7-9	CASSLDLEVISPLHF	TGTGCCAGCAGCTTAGATCTGGAGGTGATTTCACCCCTCCACTTT
NA	many	TRBJ1-2	TRBV28	CASTPPGLWYGYTF	TGTGCCAGCACCCCTCCGGGACTCTGGTATGGCTACACCTTC
TRBD2	few	TRBJ2-7	TRBV10-3	CAISLAGESEQYF	TGTGCCATCAGTTTAGCGGGAGAGAGCGAGCAGTACTTC
NA	few	TRBJ1-2	TRBV20-1	CSADSGLYYGYTF	TGCAGTGCTGACTCCGGTCTTTACTATGGCTACACCTTC
NA	NA	TRBJ1-1	TRBV28	CASRATVNAEAYF	TGTGCCAGCAGGGCGACGGTGAACGCTGAAGCTTACTTT
NA	NA	TRBJ1-4	TRBV20-1	CSAIPLGTPNEKLFF	TGCAGTGCTATTCCCCTCGGGACACCTAATGAAAAACTGTTTTTT
TRBD1	many	TRBJ2-7	TRBV30	CAWSWDRKSYEQYF	TGTGCCTGGAGCTGGGACAGGAAATCCTACGAGCAGTACTTC
NA	NA	TRBJ1-3	TRBV12-3/TRBV12-4	CASSPGLLNTIYF	TGTGCCAGCAGCCCGGGACTCCTAAACACCATATATTTT
NA	few	TRBJ2-2	TRBV10-1	CASSETSAGELFF	TGCGCCAGCAGTGAAACGAGCGCCGGGGAGCTGTTTTTT
NA	NA	TRBJ2-2	TRBV30	CAWKLSGLNTGELFF	TGTGCCTGGAAACTAAGCGGCCTGAACACCGGGGAGCTGTTTTTT
NA	NA	TRBJ1-3	TRBV30	CAWSDLSGESGNTIYF	TGTGCCTGGAGTGACCTCTCAGGGGAATCTGGAAACACCATATATTTT
NA	many	TRBJ1-1	TRBV12-3/TRBV12-4	CASSPEFGTGTEAFF	TGTGCCAGCAGTCCCGAATTTGGGACGGGCACTGAAGCTTTCTTT
TRBD2	many	TRBJ2-7	TRBV12-3/TRBV12-4	CASRAGLAGMYEQYF	TGTGCCAGCAGGGCGGGACTAGCGGGAATGTACGAGCAGTACTTC
NA	NA	TRBJ2-2	TRBV5-5	CASSLGPVLAGELFF	TGTGCCAGCAGCTTGGGGCCTGTCCTGGCCGGGGAGCTGTTTTTT
NA	many	TRBJ2-2	TRBV27	CASSYNWDTGELFF	TGTGCCAGCAGTTATAATTGGGACACCGGGGAGCTGTTTTTT
TRBD2	NA	TRBJ2-3	TRBV7-2	CASSLVAGGGTDTQYF	TGTGCCAGCAGCTTAGTAGCGGGAGGTGGCACAGATACGCAGTATTTT
TRBD1	few	TRBJ2-4	TRBV6-1	CASSDRTGAGAKNIQYF	TGTGCCAGCAGTGACCGGACAGGGGCGGGAGCCAAAAACATTCAGTACTTC
NA	once	TRBJ2-1	TRBV29-1	CSVDKGHNEQFF	TGCAGCGTGGATAAGGGACACAATGAGCAGTTCTTC